These 13 T cell receptor beta chains were sequenced from one sample in a study of T-cell memory formation after mild COVID-19. One entry per CDR3 protein results from TCRdb running MiXCR on the 5' RACE reads. The table has roughly 250,000 distinct CDR3 sequences, about a sixth seen once. The sample consisted of PBMCs or a T cell subset sorted from them (not recorded which). These receptors were taken from a man younger than 30 who had mild COVID-19 (a few samples of this study predate the infection). Cell type and time point are not known.

This clonotype has ten or more counts. The rearrangement links TRBV9 to TRBJ2-6, with D possibly TRBD2 on 5 matching bases. CDR1 is SGDLS, CDR2 YYNGEE, per germline. This CDR3 is 17 amino acids long. V lost 0 bases, J lost 0 bases, and 10 bases lay in between. DNA for the CDR3: TGTGCCAGCAGCGTAGTCCCGGGGTACTCTGGGGCCAACGTCCTGACTTTC. Amino acids: CASSVVPGYSGANVLTF.

V is TRBV10-3 and J is TRBJ2-5; 8 bases are a match to TRBD1. The germline gives CDR1 ENHRY, CDR2 SYGVKD. The CDR3 loop spans 12 amino acids. V dropped 6 bases and J dropped 3; count of bases not matched to a gene: 0. CDR3 sequence (DNA): TGTGCCATCAGGGACAGGGAAGAGACCCAGTACTTC. Its protein product is CAIRDREETQYF.

The table lists this clonotype with a few counts. The rearrangement links TRBV9 to TRBJ1-5; possible D gene TRBD1, 6 bases. Trimming pared 4 bases from V and 2 bases from J, leaving 13 bases between. Germline V gene sequence: CDR1 SGDLS, CDR2 YYNGEE. There are 15 residues in the CDR3. CDR3 coding DNA: TGTGCCAGCAGCCCGACAGGTCGAGGCAATCAGCCCCAGCATTTT. Encoded protein: CASSPTGRGNQPQHF.

The chain links TRBV7-3 to TRBJ1-2; D gene ambiguous. V was trimmed by 5 bases and J by 4 bases, leaving 17 bases between them. The CDR3 is 15 amino acids. The germline V gene has CDR1 SGHTA and CDR2 FQGTGA. CDR3 nucleotides: TGTGCCAGCAGCCCCACGACGCATTCGAGCTATGGCTACACCTTC. Translating gives CASSPTTHSSYGYTF.

The sample holds many counts of this clonotype. The chain links TRBV5-1 to TRBJ2-1, with D tentatively TRBD1 (5 bases). V shed 4 bases and J shed 0 bases, with 11 bases lying between them. This CDR3 has 15 residues. Germline V gene data show CDR1 as SGHRS and CDR2 as YFSETQ. The CDR3, as DNA: TGCGCCAGCAGCGAGCGCGACAGCTCCTACAATGAGCAGTTCTTC. It encodes CASSERDSSYNEQFF.

This clonotype was observed a few times. V gene TRBV18 combines with J gene TRBJ2-7; D gene uncertain. This CDR3 is built from 15 residues. Trimming removed 2 bases at V and 5 bases at J, with 16 bases between. The germline V gene has CDR1 KGHSH and CDR2 LQKENI. The CDR3 loop reads CASSPNQAVGDEQYF. The CDR3 nucleotides are TGTGCCAGCTCACCAAACCAGGCGGTCGGCGACGAGCAGTACTTC.

The gene calls are TRBV21-1 and TRBJ2-3. TRBV21-1 is noted as a pseudogene. The CDR3 loop spans 12 amino acids. For the CDR3, the DNA is TGTGCCAGCCGCAGGTGCACAGATACGCAGTATTTT. Its protein is CASRRCTDTQYF.

CDR3 loop: CASSFTTQNEAFF. CDR3 bases: TGTGCCAGCAGCTTTACGACGCAGAATGAAGCTTTCTTT. This rearrangement joins TRBV7-9 to TRBJ1-1, with D hard to call. The V end lost 3 bases, the J end lost 7 bases, and 12 bases lay between the germline ends. CDR3 size: 13 residues. Germline CDR1 SEHNR, CDR2 FQNEAQ (reference sequence).

The gene calls are TRBV7-2 and TRBJ2-5, with unresolved D. This CDR3 is 12 amino acids long. V was pared by 3 bases and J by 4 bases, with 6 bases between. CDR1 and CDR2 from the germline V gene are SGHTA and FQGNSA. The CDR3 here is CASSFAGETQYF. Here the CDR3 DNA reads TGTGCCAGCAGCTTTGCTGGAGAGACCCAGTACTTC.

The DNA of the CDR3 is TGTGCCAGCAGGCCGGTCGGCGGGACCTATGGCTACACCTTC. This translates into CASRPVGGTYGYTF. The J gene is TRBJ1-2, the V gene TRBV7-2; a possible D gene is TRBD1 (5 bases). Germline values: CDR1 SGHTA, CDR2 FQGNSA. The CDR3 is 14 residues long. The V end was cut by 6 bases, the J end by 4 bases, with 15 bases between.

The genes are TRBV5-6 and TRBJ1-4; TRBD1 matches 7 bases. Germline CDR1 reads SGHDT; CDR2 reads YYEEEE. V was clipped by 4 bases and J by 6 bases; unmatched bases: 6. The CDR3 runs to 14 residues. For the CDR3, the DNA is TGTGCCAGCAGCCTTCGACAGGGATATGAAAAACTGTTTTTT. Translation: CASSLRQGYEKLFF.

This clonotype appeared a single time. The V call is TRBV27, the J call TRBJ2-7; TRBD2 matches 7 bases. CDR3 length: 14 residues. Germline CDR1 and CDR2: MNHEY and SMNVEV (reference sequence). The ends lost 5 bases at V and 5 bases at J; junction bases unmatched: 9. CDR3 sequence reads: CASSGIGGSDEQYF. The CDR3 coding sequence is TGTGCCAGCAGTGGGATCGGGGGGAGCGACGAGCAGTACTTC.

This clonotype was seen a few times. The CDR3 spells CASSLDGTSSYEQYF. DNA for the CDR3: TGTGCCAGCAGCTTAGACGGGACTAGCTCCTACGAGCAGTACTTC. This chain links TRBV7-2 with TRBJ2-7, with TRBD2 matching over 8 bases. CDR1 SGHTA and CDR2 FQGNSA come from the germline V gene. The CDR3 is 15 amino acids. V lost 1 base, J lost 0 bases, and 2 bases stayed unmatched. Full variable domain (missing parts from reference TRBV7-2 and TRBJ2-7): GAGVSQSPSNKVTEKGKDVELRCDPISGHTALYWYRQSLGQGLEFLIYFQGNSAPDKSGLPSDRFSAERTGGSVSTLTIQRTQQEDSAVYLCASSLDGTSSYEQYFGPGTRLTVT.